This T cell receptor beta chain was sequenced for a study of T cell changes during pregnancy in multiple sclerosis (dated by TCRdb to between 2018 and 2021). Study-wide context: Changes in the T cell repertoire over the course of pregnancy were examined in this study in women with multiple sclerosis.

Points on this clone: No cognate antigen has been identified for it. No per-base quality is available; no much larger clone lies one base away.

The library was built by means of the immunoSEQ multiplex PCR assay. TCRdb limited this immuneACCESS table to in-frame rearrangements with V and J called. A share of clones is missing; checked studies link under half to unresolved V genes, and the rest is unexplained. Within this sample are 25,000 to 35,000 clones, with roughly nine tenths of them counted one time only. Together, the top ten hold around 6% of the sample. V gives up 10 bases and J gives up 0 bases, and the segment between their germline ends measures 19 bases. Looking up the germline V gene (reference sequence) yields CDR1 LNHDA and CDR2 SQIVND. Counted from cysteine to phenylalanine, this CDR3 has 15 amino acids. Just CDR3 DNA is preserved here, 45 bases in frame from base 1.

The V and J segments used are TRBV19 and TRBJ2-7; matching of 6 bases hints at TRBD2 as the D gene. The sample here was CD8+ T cells from peripheral blood mononuclear cells, taken before pregnancy. The receptor's source is a female donor with multiple sclerosis, enrolled in a pregnancy study. The nucleotide sequence is given as TGTGCCACCGCGCCGGGACTTTCAAACTCCTACGAGCAGTACTTC. Translation gives CATAPGLSNSYEQYF.